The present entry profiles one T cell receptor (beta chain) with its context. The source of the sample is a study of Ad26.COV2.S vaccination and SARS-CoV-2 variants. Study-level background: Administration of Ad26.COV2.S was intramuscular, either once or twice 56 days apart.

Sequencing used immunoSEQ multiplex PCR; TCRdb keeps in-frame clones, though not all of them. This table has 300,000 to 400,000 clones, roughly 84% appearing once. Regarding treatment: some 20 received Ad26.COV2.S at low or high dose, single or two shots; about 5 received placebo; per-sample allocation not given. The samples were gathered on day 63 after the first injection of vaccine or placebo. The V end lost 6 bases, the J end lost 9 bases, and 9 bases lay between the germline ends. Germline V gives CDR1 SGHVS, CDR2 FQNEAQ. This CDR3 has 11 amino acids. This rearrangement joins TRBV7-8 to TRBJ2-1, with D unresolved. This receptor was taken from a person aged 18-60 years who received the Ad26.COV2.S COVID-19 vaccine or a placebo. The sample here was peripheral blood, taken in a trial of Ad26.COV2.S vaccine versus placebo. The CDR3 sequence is CASRYASEQFF. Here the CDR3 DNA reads TGTGCCAGCAGGTACGCGAGTGAGCAGTTCTTC.